Included here is one TCR beta chain sequence, with context. This entry is derived from a study of T cell repertoires in aging, cancer and after chemotherapy. Germline V gene data show CDR1 as MNHNS and CDR2 as SASEGT. The CDR3 is 15 residues long. The V and J ends lost 1 base and 7 bases respectively, with 13 bases between them. The template was genomic DNA from peripheral blood, not RNA. Multiplex touch-down PCR with TRB-A/B primers amplified rearranged V-D-J TRB sequences. TCRdb redid the calling of the multiplex PCR reads with MiXCR, one entry per CDR3 protein. The table shows about 10,000 distinct CDR3 sequences, with roughly 39% occurring only once.

The chain combines TRBV6-1 with TRBJ2-2; maybe TRBD1 (5 bases). Sequenced: blood. The source is a human donor in good health. The CDR3 here is CASSEEVRQGGELFF. CDR3 nucleotides: TGTGCCAGCAGTGAAGAGGTACGGCAGGGCGGGGAGCTGTTTTTT.